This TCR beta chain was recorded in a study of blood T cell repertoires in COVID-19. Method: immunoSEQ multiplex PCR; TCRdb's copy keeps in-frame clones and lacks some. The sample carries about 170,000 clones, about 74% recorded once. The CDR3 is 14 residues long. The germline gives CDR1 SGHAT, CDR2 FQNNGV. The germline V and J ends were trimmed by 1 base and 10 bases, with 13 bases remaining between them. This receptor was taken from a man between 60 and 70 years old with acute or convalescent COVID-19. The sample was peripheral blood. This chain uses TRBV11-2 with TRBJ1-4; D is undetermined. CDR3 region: CASSLVRSPGKLFF. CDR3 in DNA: TGTGCCAGCAGCTTAGTACGGTCCCCTGGAAAACTGTTTTTT.